Each of the 14 T cell receptor beta chains below was sequenced from the same sample in a study of blood T cell repertoires in COVID-19. This table comes from immunoSEQ multiplex PCR, and its TCRdb copy is limited to in-frame clones, with some not included. Of almost 300,000 clones in the sample, roughly 89% were seen once. The sequenced material came from peripheral blood. These receptors came from a woman in her thirties with COVID-19, enrolled during active disease.

There are many counts of this clone. V and J are TRBV6-5 and TRBJ1-2, with TRBD1 matching over 10 bases. The CDR3 runs 14 residues. J gave up 6 bases and V 8 bases, and 9 bases lay outside the gene matches. Germline assignment: CDR1 MNHEY and CDR2 SVGAGI. The CDR3 sequence is CASHWGTGVDGYTF. DNA of the CDR3: TGTGCCAGCCATTGGGGGACAGGGGTTGATGGCTACACCTTC.

The chain has TRBV19 and TRBJ2-5; D gene ambiguous. Trimming removed 4 bases at V and 1 base at J, with 16 bases between. The germline gives CDR1 LNHDA, CDR2 SQIVND (reference sequence). This CDR3 spans 16 amino acids. CDR3 DNA: TGTGCCAGTAGTAGGGCCCCAACTTTACTCCAAGAGACCCAGTACTTC. Protein product: CASSRAPTLLQETQYF.

The rearrangement uses TRBV6-6 and TRBJ2-3, with 8 bases fitting TRBD2. Trimming cost V 5 bases and J 0 bases; bases outside gene matches: 13. Per germline, CDR1 MNHNY and CDR2 SVGAGI (reference sequence). The CDR3 length is 18 residues. In nucleotides, the CDR3 is TGTGCCAGCAGTCCCACCCGGATAGCGGGGACTAGCACAGATACGCAGTATTTT. It yields the protein CASSPTRIAGTSTDTQYF.

This clone turned up a few times. The chain links TRBV12-3 or TRBV12-4 to TRBJ1-2; 7 nucleotides agree with TRBD1. The J segment lost 8 bases and the V segment lost 5 bases, leaving 5 bases of the junction unmatched. The CDR3 loop spans 12 amino acids. The CDR3 bases are TGTGCCAGCAGTACAGGGGTGGGAGGCTACACCTTC. Translating it yields CASSTGVGGYTF.

The chain links TRBV19 to TRBJ2-1; maybe TRBD1 (6 bases). The V end lost 4 bases, the J end lost 4 bases, and 11 bases lay between the germline ends. CDR3 length: 14 amino acids. The germline V gene has CDR1 LNHDA and CDR2 SQIVND (reference sequence). Here the CDR3 DNA reads TGTGCCAGTAGTACCCGGACAGTTTACAATGAGCAGTTCTTC. Protein product: CASSTRTVYNEQFF.

The rearrangement links TRBV18 to TRBJ1-6; D not certain. The germline V gene has CDR1 KGHSH and CDR2 LQKENI. The CDR3 loop spans 14 amino acids. Trimming removed 9 bases at V and 5 bases at J, with 14 bases between. The CDR3 here is CASSLTENNSPLHF. DNA for the CDR3: TGTGCCAGTTCGCTGACGGAGAATAATTCACCCCTCCACTTT.

The V call is TRBV3-1 (or the pseudogene TRBV3-2), the J call TRBJ2-1; TRBD2 aligns across 11 bases. Germline assignment: CDR1 LGHDT and CDR2 YNNKEL (reference sequence). The J segment lost 7 bases and the V segment lost 6 bases, leaving 11 bases of the junction unmatched. The CDR3 totals 16 residues. The CDR3, as DNA: TGTGCCAGCAGGCCTCTAGCGGGGGGCCGGGGAAATGAGCAGTTCTTC. Protein product: CASRPLAGGRGNEQFF.

The V and J genes are TRBV7-9 and TRBJ1-2; perhaps TRBD1 as D (5 bases). V was shortened by 1 base and J by 7 bases, with 13 bases between the two germline ends. CDR1 is SEHNR, CDR2 FQNEAQ, per germline (reference sequence). The CDR3 totals 14 residues. The DNA of the CDR3 is TGTGCCAGCAGCTTAGACCGACACCAGGGTGGCTACACCTTC. Translation gives CASSLDRHQGGYTF.

This chain joins TRBV29-1 and TRBJ1-2; D might be TRBD1 (5 bases). The CDR3 length is 16 residues. Germline V CDR1 and CDR2: SQVTM, ANQGSEA. V dropped 7 bases and J dropped 7 bases, with 28 bases sitting between them. The CDR3 DNA is TGCAGCGCTAGAGTCCCGGGACTTTTCCCGGCGGGTGGCTACACCTTC. The encoded protein is CSARVPGLFPAGGYTF.

The chain recombines TRBV5-6 with TRBJ2-1; D perhaps matches TRBD2 (6 bases). V lost 4 bases and J lost 8, with 10 bases in between. The germline gives CDR1 SGHDT, CDR2 YYEEEE. This CDR3 has 12 residues. The CDR3 bases are TGTGCCAGCAGCGCGGAGGGTTATGAGCAGTTCTTC. It is translated as CASSAEGYEQFF. The full variable domain, with the rest looked up from reference TRBV5-6 and TRBJ2-1, is DAGVTQSPTHLIKTRGQQVTLRCSPKSGHDTVSWYQQALGQGPQFIFQYYEEEERQRGNFPDRFSGHQFPNYSSELNVNALLLGDSALYLCASSAEGYEQFFGPGTRLTVL.

The gene calls are TRBV6-1 and TRBJ1-3; D may be TRBD1 (6 bases). V was clipped by 3 bases and J by 3 bases, with 12 bases between them. The CDR3 runs to 15 residues. Germline CDR1 MNHNS, CDR2 SASEGT. This CDR3 reads CASSEPGHLGNTIYF. The CDR3 nucleotides are TGTGCCAGCAGTGAGCCGGGACACCTTGGAAACACCATATATTTT.

The chain combines TRBV10-3 with TRBJ1-6; D not certain. CDR3 length: 17 amino acids. Germline V gene data show CDR1 as ENHRY and CDR2 as SYGVKD. V was trimmed by 3 bases and J by 0 bases, leaving 12 bases between them. CDR3: CAISEGRLTSYNSPLHF. The CDR3 DNA reads TGTGCCATCAGTGAAGGCAGACTTACCTCCTATAATTCACCCCTCCACTTT.

J is TRBJ1-2 and V is TRBV5-4; D is perhaps TRBD1 (5 bases). The CDR3 contains 15 residues. Trimming removed 3 bases from V and 1 base from J, with 13 bases in between. Germline V gene lookup returns CDR1 SGHNT and CDR2 YYREEE (reference sequence). CDR3 residues: CASSSVAGLNYGYTF. The CDR3 nucleotides read TGTGCCAGCAGCTCGGTGGCAGGGCTTAACTATGGCTACACCTTC.

The chain links TRBV5-6 to TRBJ1-2, with 12 bases aligning to TRBD1. Germline trimming cut 1 base from V and 7 bases from J; bases unmatched to any gene: 17. This CDR3 region has 19 residues. Germline values: CDR1 SGHDT, CDR2 YYEEEE. The CDR3 reads CASSLSSEVRDRGRGGYTF. DNA of the CDR3: TGTGCCAGCAGCTTGAGTTCGGAAGTCCGGGACAGGGGGCGGGGTGGCTACACCTTC.